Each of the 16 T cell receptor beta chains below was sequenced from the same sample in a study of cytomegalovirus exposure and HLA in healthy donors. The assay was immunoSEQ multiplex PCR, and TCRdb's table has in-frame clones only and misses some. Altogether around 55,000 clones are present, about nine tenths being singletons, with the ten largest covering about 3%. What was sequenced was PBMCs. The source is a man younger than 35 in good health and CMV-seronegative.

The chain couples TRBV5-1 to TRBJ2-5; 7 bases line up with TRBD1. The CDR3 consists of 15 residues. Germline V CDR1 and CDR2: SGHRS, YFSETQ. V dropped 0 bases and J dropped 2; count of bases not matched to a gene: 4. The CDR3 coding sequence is TGCGCCAGCAGCTTGGGACAGGGAATACAAGAGACCCAGTACTTC. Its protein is CASSLGQGIQETQYF.

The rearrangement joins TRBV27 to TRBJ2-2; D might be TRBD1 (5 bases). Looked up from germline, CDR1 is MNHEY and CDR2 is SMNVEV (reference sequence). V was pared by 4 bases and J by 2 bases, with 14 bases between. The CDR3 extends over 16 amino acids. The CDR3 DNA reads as TGTGCCAGCAGTTGGGTGGACATCTTCAACACCGGGGAGCTGTTTTTT. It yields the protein CASSWVDIFNTGELFF.

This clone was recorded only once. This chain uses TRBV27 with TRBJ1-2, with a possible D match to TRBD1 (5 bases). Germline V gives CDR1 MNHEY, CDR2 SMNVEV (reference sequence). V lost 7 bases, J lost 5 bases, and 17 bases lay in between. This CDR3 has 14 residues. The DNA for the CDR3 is TGTGCCAGCACCACCCATCAGGGTGGGTATGGCTACACCTTC. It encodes CASTTHQGGYGYTF.

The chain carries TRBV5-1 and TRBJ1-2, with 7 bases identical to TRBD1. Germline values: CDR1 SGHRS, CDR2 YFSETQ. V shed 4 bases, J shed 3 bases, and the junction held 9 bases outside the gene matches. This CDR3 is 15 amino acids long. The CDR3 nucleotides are TGCGCCAGCAGCCTTGGGGACAGTTCATACTATGGCTACACCTTC. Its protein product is CASSLGDSSYYGYTF.

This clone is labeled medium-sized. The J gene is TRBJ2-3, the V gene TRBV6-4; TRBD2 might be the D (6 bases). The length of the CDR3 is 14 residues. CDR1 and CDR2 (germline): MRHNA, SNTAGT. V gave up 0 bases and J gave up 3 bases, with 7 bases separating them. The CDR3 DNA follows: TGTGCCAGCAGTGACTCCCTAGCGACAGATACGCAGTATTTT. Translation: CASSDSLATDTQYF.

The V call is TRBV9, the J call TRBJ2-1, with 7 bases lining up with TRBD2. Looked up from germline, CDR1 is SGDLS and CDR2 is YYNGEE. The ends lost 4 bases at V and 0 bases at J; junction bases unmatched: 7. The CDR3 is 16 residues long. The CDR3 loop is CASSTSGDSSYNEQFF. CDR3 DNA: TGTGCCAGCAGCACAAGCGGGGATAGCTCCTACAATGAGCAGTTCTTC.

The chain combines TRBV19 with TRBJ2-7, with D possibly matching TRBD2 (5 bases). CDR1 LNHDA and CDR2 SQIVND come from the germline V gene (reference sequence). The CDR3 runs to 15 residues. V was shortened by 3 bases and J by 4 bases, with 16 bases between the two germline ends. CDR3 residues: CASSISPRGMYEQYF. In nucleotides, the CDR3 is TGTGCCAGTAGTATCAGCCCGCGAGGGATGTACGAGCAGTACTTC.

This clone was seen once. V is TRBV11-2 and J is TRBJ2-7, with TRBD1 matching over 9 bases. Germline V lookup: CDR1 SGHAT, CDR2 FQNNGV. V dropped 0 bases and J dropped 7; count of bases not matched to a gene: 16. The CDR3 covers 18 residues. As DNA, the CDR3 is TGTGCCAGCAGCTTAGAGGGGAACGCTGGGACAGGGCAGAGAGAGCAGTACTTC. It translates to CASSLEGNAGTGQREQYF. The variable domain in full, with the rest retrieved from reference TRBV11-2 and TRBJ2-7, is EAGVAQSPRYKIIEKRQSVAFWCNPISGHATLYWYQQILGQGPKLLIQFQNNGVVDDSQLPKDRFSAERLKGVDSTLKIQPAKLEDSAVYLCASSLEGNAGTGQREQYFGPGTRLTVT.

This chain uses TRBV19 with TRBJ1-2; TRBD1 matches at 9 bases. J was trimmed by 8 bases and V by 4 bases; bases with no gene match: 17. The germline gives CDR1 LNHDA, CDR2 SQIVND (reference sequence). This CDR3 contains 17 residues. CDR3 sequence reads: CASSTSRQDRGGYGYTF. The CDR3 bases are TGTGCCAGTAGTACCAGCCGACAGGACAGGGGAGGATACGGCTACACCTTC. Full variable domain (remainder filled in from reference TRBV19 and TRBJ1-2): DGGITQSPKYLFRKEGQNVTLSCEQNLNHDAMYWYRQDPGQGLRLIYYSQIVNDFQKGDIAEGYSVSREKKESFPLTVTSAQKNPTAFYLCASSTSRQDRGGYGYTFGSGTRLTVV.

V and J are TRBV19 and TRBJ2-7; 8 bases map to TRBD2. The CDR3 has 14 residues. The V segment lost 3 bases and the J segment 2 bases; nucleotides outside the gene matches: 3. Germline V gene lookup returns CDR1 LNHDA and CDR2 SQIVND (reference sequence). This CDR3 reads CASSIGGVAYEQYF. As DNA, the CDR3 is TGTGCCAGTAGTATCGGGGGGGTCGCCTACGAGCAGTACTTC. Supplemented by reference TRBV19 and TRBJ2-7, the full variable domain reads DGGITQSPKYLFRKEGQNVTLSCEQNLNHDAMYWYRQDPGQGLRLIYYSQIVNDFQKGDIAEGYSVSREKKESFPLTVTSAQKNPTAFYLCASSIGGVAYEQYFGPGTRLTVT.

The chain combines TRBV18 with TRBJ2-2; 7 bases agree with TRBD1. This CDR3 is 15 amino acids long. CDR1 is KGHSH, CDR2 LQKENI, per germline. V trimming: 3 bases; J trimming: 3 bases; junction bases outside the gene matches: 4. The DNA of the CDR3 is TGTGCCAGCTCACCTCGACAGGGATACACCGGGGAGCTGTTTTTT. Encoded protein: CASSPRQGYTGELFF.

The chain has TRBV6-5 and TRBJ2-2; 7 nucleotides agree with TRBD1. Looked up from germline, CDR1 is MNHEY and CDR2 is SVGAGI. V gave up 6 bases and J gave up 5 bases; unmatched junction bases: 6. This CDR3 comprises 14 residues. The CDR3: CASSQDRATGELFF. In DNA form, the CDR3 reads TGTGCCAGCAGCCAAGACAGGGCGACCGGGGAGCTGTTTTTT.

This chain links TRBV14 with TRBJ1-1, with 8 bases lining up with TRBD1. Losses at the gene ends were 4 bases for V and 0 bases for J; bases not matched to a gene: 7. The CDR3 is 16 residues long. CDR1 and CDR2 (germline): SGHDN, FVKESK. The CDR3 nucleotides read TGTGCCAGCAGCCCTGCATACAGGGGGATGAACACTGAAGCTTTCTTT. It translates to CASSPAYRGMNTEAFF. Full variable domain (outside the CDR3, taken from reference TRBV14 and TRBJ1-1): EAGVTQFPSHSVIEKGQTVTLRCDPISGHDNLYWYRRVMGKEIKFLLHFVKESKQDESGMPNNRFLAERTGGTYSTLKVQPAELEDSGVYFCASSPAYRGMNTEAFFGQGTRLTVV.

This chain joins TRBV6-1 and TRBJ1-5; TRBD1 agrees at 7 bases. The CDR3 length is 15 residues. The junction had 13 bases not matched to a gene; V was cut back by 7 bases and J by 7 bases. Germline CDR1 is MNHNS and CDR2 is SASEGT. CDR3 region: CASTSSDRVDQPQHF. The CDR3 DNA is TGTGCCAGCACCAGCTCTGACAGGGTAGACCAGCCCCAGCATTTT.

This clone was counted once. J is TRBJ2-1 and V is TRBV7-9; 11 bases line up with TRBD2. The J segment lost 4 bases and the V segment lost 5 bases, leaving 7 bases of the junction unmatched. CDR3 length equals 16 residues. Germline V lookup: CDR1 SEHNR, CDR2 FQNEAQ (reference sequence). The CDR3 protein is CASSPGLAASYNEQFF. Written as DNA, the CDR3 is TGTGCCAGCAGCCCGGGACTAGCGGCGTCATACAATGAGCAGTTCTTC.

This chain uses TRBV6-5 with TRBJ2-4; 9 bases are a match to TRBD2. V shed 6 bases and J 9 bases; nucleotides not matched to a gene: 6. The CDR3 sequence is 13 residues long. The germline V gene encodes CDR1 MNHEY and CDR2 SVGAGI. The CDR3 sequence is CASRDGLASIQYF. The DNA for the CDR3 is TGTGCCAGCAGGGACGGACTAGCGAGCATTCAGTACTTC.